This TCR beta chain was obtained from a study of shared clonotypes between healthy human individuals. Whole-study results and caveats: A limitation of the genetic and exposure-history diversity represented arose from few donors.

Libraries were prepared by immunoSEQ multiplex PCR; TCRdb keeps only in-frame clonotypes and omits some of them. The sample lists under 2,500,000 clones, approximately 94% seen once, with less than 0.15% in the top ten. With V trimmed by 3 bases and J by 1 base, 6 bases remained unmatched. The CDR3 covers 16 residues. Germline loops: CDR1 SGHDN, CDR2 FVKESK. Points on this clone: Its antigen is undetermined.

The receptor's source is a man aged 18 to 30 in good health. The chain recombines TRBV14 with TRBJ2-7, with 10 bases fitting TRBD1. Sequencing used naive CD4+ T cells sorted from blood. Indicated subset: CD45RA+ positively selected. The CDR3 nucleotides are TGTGCCAGCAGCCAGCTGGCGGGACAGGGGTCCTACGAGCAGTACTTC. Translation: CASSQLAGQGSYEQYF.